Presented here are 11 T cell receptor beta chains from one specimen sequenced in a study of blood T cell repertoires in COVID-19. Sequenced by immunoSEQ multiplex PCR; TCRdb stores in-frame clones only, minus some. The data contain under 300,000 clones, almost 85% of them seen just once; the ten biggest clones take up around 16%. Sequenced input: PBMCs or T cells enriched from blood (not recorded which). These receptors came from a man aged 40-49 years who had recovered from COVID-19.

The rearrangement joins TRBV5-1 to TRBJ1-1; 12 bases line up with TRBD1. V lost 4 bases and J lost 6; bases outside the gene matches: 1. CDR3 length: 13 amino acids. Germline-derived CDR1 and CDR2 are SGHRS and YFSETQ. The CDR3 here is CASSRDRGPEAFF. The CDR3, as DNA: TGCGCCAGCAGCCGGGACAGGGGGCCTGAAGCTTTCTTT.

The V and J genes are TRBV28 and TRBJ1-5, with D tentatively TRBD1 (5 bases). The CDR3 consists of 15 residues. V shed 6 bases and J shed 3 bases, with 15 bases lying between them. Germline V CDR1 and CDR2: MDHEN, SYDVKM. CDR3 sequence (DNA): TGTGCCAGCAGACCGACAGTCCCGGCCAATCAGCCCCAGCATTTT. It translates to CASRPTVPANQPQHF. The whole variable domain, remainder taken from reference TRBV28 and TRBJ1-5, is DVKVTQSSRYLVKRTGEKVFLECVQDMDHENMFWYRQDPGLGLRLIYFSYDVKMKEKGDIPEGYSVSREKKERFSLILESASTNQTSMYLCASRPTVPANQPQHFGDGTRLSIL.

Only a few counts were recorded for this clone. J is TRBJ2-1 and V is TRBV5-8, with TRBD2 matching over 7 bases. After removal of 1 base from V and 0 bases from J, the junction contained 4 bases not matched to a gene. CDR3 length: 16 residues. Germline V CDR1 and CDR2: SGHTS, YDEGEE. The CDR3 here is CASSLRAGSSYNEQFF. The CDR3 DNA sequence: TGTGCCAGCAGCTTGAGAGCGGGAAGCTCCTACAATGAGCAGTTCTTC.

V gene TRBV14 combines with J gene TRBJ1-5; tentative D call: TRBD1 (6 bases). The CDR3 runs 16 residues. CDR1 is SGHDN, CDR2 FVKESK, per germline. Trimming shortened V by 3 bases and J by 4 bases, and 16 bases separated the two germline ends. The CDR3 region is CASSQRTGRENQPQHF. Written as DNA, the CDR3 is TGTGCCAGCAGCCAGAGAACAGGGCGGGAGAATCAGCCCCAGCATTTT. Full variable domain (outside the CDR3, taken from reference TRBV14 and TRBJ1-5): EAGVTQFPSHSVIEKGQTVTLRCDPISGHDNLYWYRRVMGKEIKFLLHFVKESKQDESGMPNNRFLAERTGGTYSTLKVQPAELEDSGVYFCASSQRTGRENQPQHFGDGTRLSIL.

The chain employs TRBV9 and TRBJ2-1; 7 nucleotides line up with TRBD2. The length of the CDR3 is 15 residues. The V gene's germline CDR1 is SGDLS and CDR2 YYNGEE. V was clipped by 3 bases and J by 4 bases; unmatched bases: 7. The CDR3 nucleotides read TGTGCCAGCAGCGCGGGGACTACACGTTACAATGAGCAGTTCTTC. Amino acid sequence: CASSAGTTRYNEQFF.

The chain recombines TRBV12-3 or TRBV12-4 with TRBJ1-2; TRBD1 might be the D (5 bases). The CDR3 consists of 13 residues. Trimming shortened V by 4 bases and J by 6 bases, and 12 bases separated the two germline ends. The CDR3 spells CASSSGVGDGYTF. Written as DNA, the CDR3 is TGTGCCAGCAGTTCGGGGGTGGGAGATGGCTACACCTTC.

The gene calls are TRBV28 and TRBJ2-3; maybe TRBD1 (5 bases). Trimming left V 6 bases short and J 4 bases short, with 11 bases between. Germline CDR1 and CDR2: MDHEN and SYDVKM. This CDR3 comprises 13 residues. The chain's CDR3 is CASRPGRADTQYF. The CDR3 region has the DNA TGTGCCAGCAGGCCAGGGCGAGCAGATACGCAGTATTTT.

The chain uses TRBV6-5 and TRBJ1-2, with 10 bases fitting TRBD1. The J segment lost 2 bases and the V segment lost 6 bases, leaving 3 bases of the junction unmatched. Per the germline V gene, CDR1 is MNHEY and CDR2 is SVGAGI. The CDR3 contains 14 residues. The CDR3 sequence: CASSGTGVNYGYTF. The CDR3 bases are TGTGCCAGCAGCGGGACAGGGGTCAACTATGGCTACACCTTC.

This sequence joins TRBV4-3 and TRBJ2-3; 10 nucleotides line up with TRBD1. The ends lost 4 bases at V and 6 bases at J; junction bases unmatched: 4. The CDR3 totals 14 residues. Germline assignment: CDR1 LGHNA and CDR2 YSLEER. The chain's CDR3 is CASSLGTGVDTQYF. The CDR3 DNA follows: TGCGCCAGCAGCCTCGGGACAGGGGTCGATACGCAGTATTTT.

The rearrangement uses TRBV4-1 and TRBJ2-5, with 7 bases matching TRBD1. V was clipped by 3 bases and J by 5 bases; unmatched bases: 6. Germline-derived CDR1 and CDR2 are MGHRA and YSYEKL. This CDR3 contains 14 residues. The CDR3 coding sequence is TGCGCCAGCAGCCAGGTGACAGGGCGGGAGACCCAGTACTTC. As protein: CASSQVTGRETQYF.

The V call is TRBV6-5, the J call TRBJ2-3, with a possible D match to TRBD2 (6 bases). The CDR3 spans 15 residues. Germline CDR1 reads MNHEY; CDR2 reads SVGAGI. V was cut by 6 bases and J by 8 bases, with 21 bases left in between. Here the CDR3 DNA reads TGTGCCAGCAGGCCCACTGGACTACAGATCGGTACGCAGTATTTT. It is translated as CASRPTGLQIGTQYF.